This T cell receptor (beta chain) was sequenced in a study of OX40 agonist ivuxolimab in advanced cancers. Study in general: Clinicians treated patients with ivuxolimab, an agonistic anti-OX40 (CD134) antibody. Two patients with cutaneous melanoma and one with hepatocellular carcinoma, three in total, showed partial responses. Study outcomes and limitations: Antigen specificity was not determined for the expanded peripheral T cells.

The protocol was immunoSEQ multiplex PCR, while the TCRdb copy is restricted to in-frame clones and leaves out a portion. Among about 38,000 clones listed, 80% to 85% were seen once. A note on this clone: Its antigen is currently unknown.

The CDR3 runs 14 residues. In germline, CDR1 is MNHEY, CDR2 SMNVEV (reference sequence). Trimming removed 1 base from V and 2 bases from J, with 6 bases in between. The V gene is TRBV27, the J gene TRBJ2-4; D gene ambiguous. The sequences come from CD4+ or CD8+ T cells sorted from blood, collected in a trial of the OX40 agonist ivuxolimab. The sequence was obtained from an adult with an advanced solid tumor such as melanoma, head and neck, liver or kidney cancer. The CDR3 nucleotides are TGTGCCAGCAGTTTATATGGGCCCAAAAACATTCAGTACTTC. It encodes CASSLYGPKNIQYF.